Listed here are 26 T cell receptor beta chains from one sample, sequenced in a study of T cells after yellow fever vaccination. A single record per CDR3 protein comes from TCRdb applying MiXCR to the 5' RACE reads. Found here are some 240,000 distinct CDR3 sequences, about 3.7% of them singletons; the top ten hold 15% to 20%. The sample here was PBMCs, taken 15 days after the yellow fever booster vaccination. The receptors shown here come from a man aged 18 to 29 who received the YFV17D yellow fever vaccine.

This clonotype was detected ten times or more. The chain uses TRBV20-1 and TRBJ1-6, with 8 bases fitting TRBD1. The CDR3 contains 17 residues. The J segment lost 10 bases and the V segment lost 6 bases, leaving 20 bases of the junction unmatched. Germline lookup yields CDR1 DFQATT and CDR2 SNEGSKA (reference sequence). Here the CDR3 DNA reads TGCAGTGCCAAGGACAGGGTGGCGGGATCTGGTGGCTCACCCCTCCACTTT. Its protein is CSAKDRVAGSGGSPLHF.

CDR3 DNA sequence: TGTGCCAGCAGTTGGGGAGCCGGTAGAGACAATCAGCCCCAGCATTTT. Its translation is CASSWGAGRDNQPQHF. This chain uses TRBV6-6 with TRBJ1-5; D remains ambiguous. Trimming removed 4 bases at V and 3 bases at J, with 16 bases between. CDR1 is MNHNY, CDR2 SVGAGI, per germline (reference sequence). This CDR3 region has 16 residues.

This clonotype has a count of ten or more. The genes are TRBV4-3 and TRBJ1-6, with D unresolved. V gave up 8 bases and J gave up 3 bases, with 14 bases separating them. The CDR3 sequence is 15 residues long. Per germline, CDR1 LGHNA and CDR2 YSLEER. The CDR3 nucleotides are TGCGCCAGCGGCCCAATTGAACTCTATAATTCACCCCTCCACTTT. It codes for CASGPIELYNSPLHF.

Comment on this clonotype: With a much larger clone just one base away, this may be a read error. The chain joins TRBV5-1 to TRBJ1-2; no firm D call. Between the trimmed V and J ends, which lost 4 bases and 1 base, there was a span of 5 bases. Germline CDR1 and CDR2: SGHRS and YFSETQ. The CDR3 is made up of 12 amino acids. The CDR3 sequence is CASSDLNYGYTF. CDR3 nucleotides: TGCGCCAGCAGCGACCTTAACTATGGCTACACCTTC.

Ten or more counts support this clonotype. This chain joins TRBV7-9 and TRBJ2-4; maybe TRBD2 (5 bases). CDR3 length: 12 amino acids. V lost 5 bases and J 15 bases, leaving 17 bases between the germline ends. In germline, CDR1 is SEHNR, CDR2 FQNEAQ (reference sequence). The CDR3 spells CASSLEEGRAYF. The CDR3 nucleotides read TGTGCCAGCAGCCTGGAAGAGGGCAGAGCGTACTTC.

This clonotype was detected many times. This chain connects TRBV25-1 to TRBJ2-5; a possible D gene is TRBD1 (6 bases). V gave up 3 bases and J gave up 2 bases, with 10 bases separating them. The CDR3 spans 14 residues. Germline CDR1 is MGHDK and CDR2 is SYGVNS. CDR3 nucleotide sequence: TGTGCCAGCAGTGACAAGGGGGTACAAGAGACCCAGTACTTC. It yields the protein CASSDKGVQETQYF.

In this sample, this clonotype turned up many times. The chain has TRBV7-3 and TRBJ2-6, with TRBD1 as a possible D gene (6 bases). V was pared by 5 bases and J by 2 bases, with 13 bases between. Per germline, CDR1 SGHTA and CDR2 FQGTGA. The CDR3 sequence is 16 residues long. The CDR3 DNA reads TGTGCCAGCAGCACCCAACAGGGCCCTGGGGCCAACGTCCTGACTTTC. This sequence encodes CASSTQQGPGANVLTF.

This clonotype was detected many times. The CDR3 DNA reads as TGTGCCAGCAGTGTAAGGGAGACCCAGTACTTC. This gives the protein CASSVRETQYF. The V and J genes are TRBV2 and TRBJ2-5; D call uncertain. The CDR3 loop spans 11 amino acids. V was pared by 4 bases and J by 5 bases, with 5 bases between. Germline-derived CDR1 and CDR2 are SNHLY and FYNNEI.

This clonotype was picked up many times. The rearrangement uses TRBV11-3 and TRBJ2-5, with 7 bases aligning to TRBD1. Germline-derived CDR1 and CDR2 are SGHNT and YENEEA. V lost 5 bases to trimming and J lost 5 bases; unmatched junction nucleotides: 11. This CDR3 contains 15 residues. The CDR3 region is CASSLGTVHGETQYF. DNA of the CDR3: TGTGCCAGCAGCCTCGGGACAGTCCACGGCGAGACCCAGTACTTC. The full variable domain, rest sourced from reference TRBV11-3 and TRBJ2-5, is EAGVVQSPRYKIIEKKQPVAFWCNPISGHNTLYWYLQNLGQGPELLIRYENEEAVDDSQLPKDRFSAERLKGVDSTLKIQPAELGDSAVYLCASSLGTVHGETQYFGPGTRLLVL.

This clonotype has ten or more counts. The chain joins TRBV27 to TRBJ1-5; no clear D gene. The germline CDR1 and CDR2 sequences are MNHEY and SMNVEV (reference sequence). This CDR3 region has 12 residues. The germline V and J ends were trimmed by 3 bases and 6 bases, with 6 bases remaining between them. CDR3 DNA sequence: TGTGCCAGCAGTTTCCAAGGTCAGCCCCAGCATTTT. As protein: CASSFQGQPQHF.

In its sample, this clonotype was seen many times. The rearrangement links TRBV12-3 or TRBV12-4 to TRBJ2-1; no clear D gene. Trimming removed 1 base at V and 4 bases at J, with 5 bases between. The CDR3 is made up of 13 amino acids. This chain's CDR3 is CASSLGVYNEQFF. Here the CDR3 DNA reads TGTGCCAGCAGTTTAGGTGTATACAATGAGCAGTTCTTC.

In its sample, this clonotype was seen many times. The chain carries TRBV29-1 and TRBJ2-1, with no clear D. The V gene lost 6 bases and the J gene lost 1 base, with 7 bases spanning the gap. From germline, CDR1 is SQVTM and CDR2 ANQGSEA. The CDR3 has 12 residues. The CDR3 nucleotides are TGCAGCGTGGCCTGGTCCTACAATGAGCAGTTCTTC. Residues: CSVAWSYNEQFF.

This clonotype has only a few counts. This sequence joins TRBV19 and TRBJ1-5; no clear D gene. Trimming shortened V by 0 bases and J by 8 bases, and 11 bases separated the two germline ends. The V gene's germline CDR1 is LNHDA and CDR2 SQIVND (reference sequence). There are 14 residues in the CDR3. The CDR3 bases are TGTGCCAGTAGTATAGATGAGTGGGGAGAGCCCCAGCATTTT. Its protein product is CASSIDEWGEPQHF.

This clonotype was seen at least ten times. The rearrangement joins TRBV14 to TRBJ2-2, with D uncertain. Germline V gene lookup returns CDR1 SGHDN and CDR2 FVKESK. This CDR3 has 14 amino acids. Trimming took off 4 bases at V and 2 bases at J, with 8 bases between the two ends. The CDR3 loop is CASSRQVNTGELFF. The DNA for the CDR3 is TGTGCCAGCAGCCGTCAGGTTAACACCGGGGAGCTGTTTTTT.

This clonotype was seen at least ten times. The chain joins TRBV7-7 to TRBJ2-5; D unresolved. V was cut by 5 bases and J by 3 bases, with 10 bases left in between. Germline CDR1 is SSHAT and CDR2 is FNYEAQ (reference sequence). The CDR3 covers 13 residues. The DNA of the CDR3 is TGTGCCAGCAGCCCCACCTTAAAAGAGACCCAGTACTTC. As protein: CASSPTLKETQYF.

This clonotype was seen many times. The rearrangement uses TRBV20-1 and TRBJ2-5, with 7 bases aligning to TRBD1. Unmatched junction bases numbered 3, after V lost 0 bases and J lost 2 bases. CDR1 is DFQATT, CDR2 SNEGSKA, per germline (reference sequence). The CDR3 spans 14 residues. CDR3 DNA: TGCAGTGCTAGAGAAAGGACAGGTCAAGAGACCCAGTACTTC. This sequence encodes CSARERTGQETQYF.

This clonotype showed up many times. The CDR3 region is CASTSFPGGSRPQHF. CDR3 sequence (DNA): TGTGCCAGCACCAGTTTCCCAGGGGGGAGCCGGCCCCAGCATTTT. The rearrangement uses TRBV7-8 and TRBJ1-5; 7 bases are a match to TRBD1. Trimming took 7 bases from V and 9 from J; bases not matched to a gene: 15. CDR3 length equals 15 residues. CDR1 and CDR2 (germline): SGHVS, FQNEAQ. Using reference TRBV7-8 and TRBJ1-5 for the parts outside the CDR3, the full variable domain is GAGVSQSPRYKVAKRGQDVALRCDPISGHVSLFWYQQALGQGPEFLTYFQNEAQLDKSGLPSDRFFAERPEGSVSTLKIQRTQQEDSAVYLCASTSFPGGSRPQHFGDGTRLSIL.

This clonotype was counted many times. The V and J genes are TRBV6-5 and TRBJ1-1; D call uncertain. Trimming pared 0 bases from V and 1 base from J, leaving 3 bases between. The CDR3 consists of 13 residues. Germline V gene sequence: CDR1 MNHEY, CDR2 SVGAGI. CDR3: CASSYSQNTEAFF. CDR3 in DNA: TGTGCCAGCAGTTACTCACAGAACACTGAAGCTTTCTTT.

This clonotype appeared many times. The chain recombines TRBV5-4 with TRBJ1-3, with D perhaps TRBD1 (5 bases). Per the germline V gene, CDR1 is SGHNT and CDR2 is YYREEE (reference sequence). This CDR3 contains 16 residues. V lost 4 bases to trimming and J lost 0 bases, with 14 bases between them. The CDR3 loop reads CASSPGTVNSGNTIYF. The CDR3 coding sequence is TGTGCCAGCAGCCCCGGGACGGTGAACTCTGGAAACACCATATATTTT.

This clonotype was counted many times. The rearrangement uses TRBV27 and TRBJ2-7; D could derive from TRBD1 or TRBD2 (5 bases each). V gave up 5 bases and J gave up 3 bases, with 11 bases separating them. The CDR3 length is 13 residues. CDR1 and CDR2 (germline): MNHEY, SMNVEV (reference sequence). This CDR3 reads CASSPWGNYEQYF. CDR3 DNA: TGTGCCAGCAGTCCATGGGGGAACTACGAGCAGTACTTC.

This clonotype was detected ten times or more. The chain is built from TRBV9 and TRBJ1-3, with 8 bases that match TRBD1. The V segment lost 0 bases and the J segment 2 bases; nucleotides outside the gene matches: 1. Germline-derived CDR1 and CDR2 are SGDLS and YYNGEE. This CDR3 region has 15 residues. CDR3 DNA sequence: TGTGCCAGCAGCGTAGGGGGACAGGCTGGAAACACCATATATTTT. Its translation: CASSVGGQAGNTIYF.

This clonotype was picked up many times. This chain connects TRBV27 to TRBJ2-3, with D unclear. Germline CDR1 reads MNHEY; CDR2 reads SMNVEV (reference sequence). CDR3 length: 17 residues. V was shortened by 6 bases and J by 3 bases, with 22 bases between the two germline ends. CDR3 coding DNA: TGTGCCAGCAGCCTACGTGGGTATAGGCCCAGGACAGATACGCAGTATTTT. Translation: CASSLRGYRPRTDTQYF.

This clonotype showed up many times. The V and J genes are TRBV2 and TRBJ2-7; D gene ambiguous. The V end lost 4 bases, the J end lost 3 bases, and 10 bases lay between the germline ends. The germline CDR1 and CDR2 sequences are SNHLY and FYNNEI. The CDR3 covers 13 residues. The CDR3, as DNA: TGTGCCAGCAGTGGTAACAGCCTCTACGAGCAGTACGTC. Its translation: CASSGNSLYEQYV.

The sample holds many counts of this clonotype. The CDR3 DNA reads TGTGCCAGCAGTAGTCTTACAGACTCCATCAATGAGCAGTTCTTC. Translation gives CASSSLTDSINEQFF. The chain joins TRBV25-1 to TRBJ2-1; D is uncertain. The CDR3 is made up of 15 amino acids. The V end lost 5 bases, the J end lost 6 bases, and 17 bases lay between the germline ends. Germline CDR1 MGHDK, CDR2 SYGVNS. The full variable domain, completed using reference TRBV25-1 and TRBJ2-1, is EADIYQTPRYLVIGTGKKITLECSQTMGHDKMYWYQQDPGMELHLIHYSYGVNSTEKGDLSSESTVSRIRTEHFPLTLESARPSHTSQYLCASSSLTDSINEQFFGPGTRLTVL.

This clonotype was found many times. The chain carries TRBV20-1 and TRBJ2-7; TRBD1 matches 7 bases. V trimming: 1 base; J trimming: 6 bases; junction bases outside the gene matches: 3. Germline lookup yields CDR1 DFQATT and CDR2 SNEGSKA (reference sequence). This CDR3 contains 12 residues. The CDR3 DNA sequence: TGCAGTGCTAGAGGTACAGGGGTCGAGCAGTACGTC. It yields the protein CSARGTGVEQYV.

This clonotype has ten or more counts. This chain joins TRBV4-2 and TRBJ2-1; no firm D call. The CDR3 has 14 residues. V shed 0 bases and J shed 5 bases, with 8 bases lying between them. Germline CDR1 LGHNA, CDR2 YNFKEQ. CDR3 sequence reads: CASSQEWVNNEQFF. CDR3 sequence (DNA): TGTGCCAGCAGCCAAGAATGGGTAAACAATGAGCAGTTCTTC.